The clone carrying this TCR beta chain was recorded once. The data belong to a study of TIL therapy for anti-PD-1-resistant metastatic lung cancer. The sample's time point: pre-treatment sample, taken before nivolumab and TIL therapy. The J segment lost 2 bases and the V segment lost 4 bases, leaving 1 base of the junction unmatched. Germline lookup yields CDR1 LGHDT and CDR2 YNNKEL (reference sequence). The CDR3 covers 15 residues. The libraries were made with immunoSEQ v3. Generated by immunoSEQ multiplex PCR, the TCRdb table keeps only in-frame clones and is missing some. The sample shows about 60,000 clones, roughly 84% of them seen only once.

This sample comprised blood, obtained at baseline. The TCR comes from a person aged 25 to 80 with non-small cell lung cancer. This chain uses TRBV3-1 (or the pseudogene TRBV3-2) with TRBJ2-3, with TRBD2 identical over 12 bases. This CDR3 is CASSRLAGATDTQYF. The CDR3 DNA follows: TGTGCCAGCAGCCGACTAGCGGGGGCCACAGATACGCAGTATTTT.